This T cell receptor (beta chain) was observed in a study of shared T cell receptors in the human thymus. The CDR3 spans 15 residues. Deletions cut 2 bases from V and 0 bases from J, with 9 bases between. Per germline, CDR1 SGHDT and CDR2 YYEEEE. Libraries were prepared by immunoSEQ multiplex PCR; TCRdb keeps only in-frame clonotypes and omits some of them. There are approximately 490,000 clones in the sample; 75% to 80% occur only once, and 0.013% lies in the top ten. These sequences were also reported in another study, on human thymus T cells. As that study records: The donors were infants in Finland with congenital heart defects, otherwise immunologically healthy. Resections obtained during corrective heart surgery supplied the thymus tissue. The authors found apparently biased V and J gene usage in thymic and blood repertoires. Overlap was high between thymic repertoires from unrelated individuals, as reported in related research.

The sample taken for sequencing was thymocytes. The sequence was obtained from a boy in the first two years of life with a congenital heart defect. The J gene is TRBJ1-3, the V gene TRBV5-6, with D uncertain. The CDR3 sequence: CASSFSRPSGNTIYF. CDR3 nucleotides: TGTGCCAGCAGCTTCAGCAGGCCCTCTGGAAACACCATATATTTT.